The 4 T cell receptor beta chains given below trace back to one sample, sequenced in a study of blood T cells in healthy people across ages. A sample-barcoded 5' primer and a J-beta primer mix were used in a second PCR of about 7 to 12 cycles. From the 5' RACE reads, TCRdb called clonotypes with MiXCR, one entry per CDR3 protein. The table has 1.5 million or so distinct CDR3 sequences, 42% seen once. Sequenced material: blood. The receptors stem from a young woman in good health.

The V gene is TRBV7-9, the J gene TRBJ1-5; D perhaps matches TRBD1 (6 bases). The CDR3 consists of 16 residues. Germline V CDR1 and CDR2: SEHNR, FQNEAQ (reference sequence). Trimming stripped 4 bases from V and 0 bases from J, with 13 bases between. The CDR3 loop reads CASSSWGPLSNQPQHF. The CDR3 DNA reads as TGTGCCAGCAGCTCGTGGGGGCCCCTTAGCAATCAGCCCCAGCATTTT.

V is TRBV7-9 and J is TRBJ1-5; maybe TRBD1 (6 bases). V was shortened by 1 base and J by 6 bases, with 16 bases between the two germline ends. This CDR3 has 16 amino acids. Germline CDR1 reads SEHNR; CDR2 reads FQNEAQ (reference sequence). CDR3 sequence (DNA): TGTGCCAGCAGCTTAGGTCGGAATGAGGGGGGTCAGCCCCAGCATTTT. Translated: CASSLGRNEGGQPQHF.

The chain employs TRBV9 and TRBJ1-2, with D hard to call. Looked up from germline, CDR1 is SGDLS and CDR2 is YYNGEE. This CDR3 has 13 amino acids. Trimming shortened V by 3 bases and J by 5 bases, and 11 bases separated the two germline ends. The DNA of the CDR3 is TGTGCCAGCAGCGCGGGAGAAACATATGGCTACACCTTC. It encodes CASSAGETYGYTF. The full variable domain, its missing parts supplied by reference TRBV9 and TRBJ1-2, is DSGVTQTPKHLITATGQRVTLRCSPRSGDLSVYWYQQSLDQGLQFLIQYYNGEERAKGNILERFSAQQFPDLHSELNLSSLELGDSALYFCASSAGETYGYTFGSGTRLTVV.

The chain employs TRBV6-6 and TRBJ1-6; no firm D call. This CDR3 has 17 residues. Germline CDR1 and CDR2: MNHNY and SVGAGI (reference sequence). The V gene lost 2 bases and the J gene lost 0 bases, with 11 bases spanning the gap. The CDR3 nucleotides are TGTGCCAGCAGTTACGGGAACCCGAGCTCCTATAATTCACCCCTCCACTTT. Protein: CASSYGNPSSYNSPLHF.